The 20 T cell receptor beta chains listed next were all sequenced from one sample in a study of control samples from healthy donors and cancer patients. Here immunoSEQ multiplex PCR was the method, and the copy in TCRdb shows in-frame clones only, minus some. The sample holds roughly 170,000 clones, just over 85% seen once. The sample comprised blood. These receptors all come from a woman in her 30s in good health.

J is TRBJ2-1 and V is TRBV11-3; 7 bases match TRBD2. The CDR3 extends over 14 amino acids. Trimming removed 6 bases from V and 4 bases from J; junction bases left unmatched: 6. The germline gives CDR1 SGHNT, CDR2 YENEEA. In nucleotides, the CDR3 is TGTGCCAGCAGTTCCAGCGGGGTTTACAATGAGCAGTTCTTC. It specifies CASSSSGVYNEQFF.

The chain combines TRBV6-5 with TRBJ1-2, with D unresolved. Per the germline V gene, CDR1 is MNHEY and CDR2 is SVGAGI. V lost 7 bases, J lost 5 bases, and 14 bases lay in between. The CDR3 has 13 amino acids. The CDR3, as DNA: TGTGCCAGCAAACTCGAAGAGTCATATGGCTACACCTTC. This gives the protein CASKLEESYGYTF.

In DNA, the CDR3 is TGTGCCAGCAGCTTAAGGGCCCTATTGAACCAAGAGACCCAGTACTTC. Its translation is CASSLRALLNQETQYF. V is TRBV5-6 and J is TRBJ2-5; no definite D call. The CDR3 has 16 amino acids. Trimming stripped 2 bases from V and 0 bases from J, with 14 bases between. CDR1 and CDR2 (germline): SGHDT, YYEEEE.

V gene TRBV27 combines with J gene TRBJ1-2; TRBD1 matches at 10 bases. J gave up 8 bases and V 6 bases, and 15 bases lay outside the gene matches. Germline CDR1 MNHEY, CDR2 SMNVEV (reference sequence). This CDR3 comprises 16 residues. CDR3 protein: CASRSGTGDSLGGYTF. CDR3 sequence (DNA): TGTGCCAGCAGGTCAGGGACAGGGGATTCGCTCGGGGGCTACACCTTC.

This chain joins TRBV3-1 (or the pseudogene TRBV3-2) and TRBJ2-6; perhaps TRBD1 as D (6 bases). Germline CDR1 reads LGHDT; CDR2 reads YNNKEL (reference sequence). The CDR3 runs to 18 residues. Trimming took off 5 bases at V and 0 bases at J, with 17 bases between the two ends. The CDR3, as DNA: TGTGCCAGCAGCAATAGGACAGCCCTTAGCTCTGGGGCCAACGTCCTGACTTTC. This gives the protein CASSNRTALSSGANVLTF.

V is TRBV30 and J is TRBJ2-3; 11 bases fit TRBD2. The CDR3 is 14 residues long. CDR1 and CDR2 (germline): GTSNPN, SVGIG (reference sequence). The V gene end was trimmed by 2 bases and the J gene end by 6 bases; junction bases not matched to a gene: 4. CDR3 sequence (DNA): TGTGCCTGGAGTCTAGCGGGGGGATTTGATACGCAGTATTTT. Amino acid sequence: CAWSLAGGFDTQYF.

CDR3 residues: CATSLGGNTEAFF. The CDR3 DNA reads as TGTGCCACCTCCCTCGGGGGAAACACTGAAGCTTTCTTT. This chain connects TRBV24-1 to TRBJ1-1; maybe TRBD1 (5 bases). Germline V CDR1 and CDR2: KGHDR, SFDVKD. The CDR3 runs 13 residues. The V end lost 9 bases, the J end lost 2 bases, and 12 bases lay between the germline ends.

V is TRBV5-1 and J is TRBJ1-5; D gene uncertain. Looked up from germline, CDR1 is SGHRS and CDR2 is YFSETQ. CDR3 length: 13 amino acids. V lost 0 bases and J lost 7, with 8 bases in between. CDR3 protein: CASSLAPQQPQHF. As DNA, the CDR3 is TGCGCCAGCAGCTTGGCCCCCCAGCAGCCCCAGCATTTT.

The V call is TRBV7-9, the J call TRBJ2-5, with 8 bases identical to TRBD2. CDR3 size: 15 residues. The trim removed 5 bases at V and 2 bases at J, leaving 7 bases unmatched. Looked up from germline, CDR1 is SEHNR and CDR2 is FQNEAQ (reference sequence). The CDR3 is CASSRLLAEQETQYF. The CDR3 nucleotides read TGTGCCAGCAGCCGTCTACTAGCGGAACAAGAGACCCAGTACTTC.

This rearrangement joins TRBV2 to TRBJ2-7; TRBD2 aligns across 7 bases. Germline CDR1 reads SNHLY; CDR2 reads FYNNEI. This CDR3 region has 13 residues. The V segment lost 4 bases and the J segment 3 bases; nucleotides outside the gene matches: 3. For the CDR3, the DNA is TGTGCCAGCAGTGCCTCGGGGGGCTACGAGCAGTACGTC. Amino acids: CASSASGGYEQYV.

This clone was seen once. The chain recombines TRBV5-5 with TRBJ1-3; unclear D gene. This CDR3 spans 14 amino acids. Looked up from germline, CDR1 is SGHKS and CDR2 is YYEKEE (reference sequence). V was shortened by 0 bases and J by 2 bases, with 6 bases between the two germline ends. The CDR3 sequence: CASSLGWTGNTIYF. For the CDR3, the DNA is TGTGCCAGCAGCTTGGGGTGGACTGGAAACACCATATATTTT.

V gene TRBV27 combines with J gene TRBJ2-3, with no clear D. Germline V gene sequence: CDR1 MNHEY, CDR2 SMNVEV (reference sequence). With 5 bases removed from V and 1 base from J, the gap between germline ends came to 13 bases. CDR3 size: 15 residues. The CDR3 bases are TGTGCCAGCAGTCCGTTGGACCTTCGCACAGATACGCAGTATTTT. Amino acid sequence: CASSPLDLRTDTQYF.

The genes are TRBV3-1 (or the pseudogene TRBV3-2) and TRBJ2-7; 10 nucleotides line up with TRBD1. The trim removed 3 bases at V and 6 bases at J, leaving 5 bases unmatched. CDR3 size: 14 residues. Germline V gene sequence: CDR1 LGHDT, CDR2 YNNKEL (reference sequence). CDR3 in DNA: TGTGCCAGCAGCCAGGGGGACAGGGGTGCCGAGCAGTACGTC. Its protein is CASSQGDRGAEQYV.

V gene TRBV19 combines with J gene TRBJ1-5; D is unresolved. V shed 3 bases and J shed 4 bases, with 7 bases lying between them. This CDR3 spans 13 amino acids. CDR1 is LNHDA and CDR2 is SQIVND in the germline V gene (reference sequence). DNA of the CDR3: TGTGCCAGTAGTATCCCCGGGAATCAGCCCCAGCATTTT. It encodes CASSIPGNQPQHF.

V is TRBV18 and J is TRBJ1-2; D perhaps matches TRBD1 (6 bases). Trimming shortened V by 5 bases and J by 5 bases, and 15 bases separated the two germline ends. Germline lookup yields CDR1 KGHSH and CDR2 LQKENI. The CDR3 spans 14 residues. In DNA, the CDR3 is TGTGCCAGCTCAACGGGCGGACAGAGATATGGCTACACCTTC. Translation: CASSTGGQRYGYTF.

The rearrangement links TRBV2 to TRBJ1-2, with 7 bases matching TRBD1. The germline V gene encodes CDR1 SNHLY and CDR2 FYNNEI. Trimming cost V 4 bases and J 3 bases; bases outside gene matches: 5. This CDR3 comprises 14 residues. The CDR3 sequence: CASSGTGKDYGYTF. In DNA, the CDR3 is TGTGCCAGCAGTGGGACAGGAAAGGACTATGGCTACACCTTC.

The V and J genes are TRBV24-1 and TRBJ2-1, with no clear D. This CDR3 spans 13 amino acids. Per germline, CDR1 KGHDR and CDR2 SFDVKD. Trimming left V 1 base short and J 4 bases short, with 4 bases between. CDR3: CATSDFLYNEQFF. CDR3 nucleotides: TGTGCCACCAGTGATTTTCTATACAATGAGCAGTTCTTC.

The rearrangement links TRBV19 to TRBJ1-5; tentatively, D is TRBD1 (6 bases). From germline, CDR1 is LNHDA and CDR2 SQIVND (reference sequence). The CDR3 consists of 15 residues. The germline V and J ends were trimmed by 6 bases and 5 bases, with 17 bases remaining between them. This chain's CDR3 is CASRGEGGAYQPQHF. The CDR3, as DNA: TGTGCCAGTAGAGGCGAGGGGGGGGCTTATCAGCCCCAGCATTTT.

The chain uses TRBV2 and TRBJ1-4; maybe TRBD1 (6 bases). CDR3 length: 14 amino acids. Germline V gives CDR1 SNHLY, CDR2 FYNNEI. Trimming stripped 7 bases from V and 2 bases from J, with 11 bases between. CDR3 nucleotide sequence: TGTGCCAGCATCCCGGGGGGCACTAATGAAAAACTGTTTTTT. This encodes CASIPGGTNEKLFF.

Only one count was recorded for this clone. The chain recombines TRBV11-2 with TRBJ2-2, with TRBD1 matching 7 bases. Trimming took 5 bases from V and 5 from J; bases not matched to a gene: 8. The CDR3 spans 15 residues. Germline V CDR1 and CDR2: SGHAT, FQNNGV. CDR3 amino acids: CASSLGGWMTGELFF. In nucleotides, the CDR3 is TGTGCCAGCAGCCTAGGGGGCTGGATGACCGGGGAGCTGTTTTTT.